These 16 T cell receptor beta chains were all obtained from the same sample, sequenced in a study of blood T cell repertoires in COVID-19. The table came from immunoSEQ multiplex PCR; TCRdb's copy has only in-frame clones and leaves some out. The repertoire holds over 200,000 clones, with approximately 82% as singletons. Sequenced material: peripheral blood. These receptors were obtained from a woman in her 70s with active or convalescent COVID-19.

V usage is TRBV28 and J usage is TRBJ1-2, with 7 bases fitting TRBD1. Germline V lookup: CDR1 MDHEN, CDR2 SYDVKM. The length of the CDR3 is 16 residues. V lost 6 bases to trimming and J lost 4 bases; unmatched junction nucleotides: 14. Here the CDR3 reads CASSQNRDSRIYGYTF. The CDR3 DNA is TGTGCCAGCAGCCAGAACCGGGACAGCAGGATCTATGGCTACACCTTC.

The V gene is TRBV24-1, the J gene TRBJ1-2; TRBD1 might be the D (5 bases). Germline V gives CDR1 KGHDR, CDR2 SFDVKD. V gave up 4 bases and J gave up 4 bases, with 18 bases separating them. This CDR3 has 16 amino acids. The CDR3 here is CATSECPRASVYGYTF. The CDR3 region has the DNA TGTGCCACCAGTGAGTGTCCCAGGGCCTCCGTCTATGGCTACACCTTC.

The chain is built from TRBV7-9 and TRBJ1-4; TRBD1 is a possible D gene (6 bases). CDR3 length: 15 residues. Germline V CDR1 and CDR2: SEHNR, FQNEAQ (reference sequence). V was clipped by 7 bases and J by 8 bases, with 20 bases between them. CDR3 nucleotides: TGTGCCAGCACCCTACAGGGAGGGCGGGAAGAAAAACTGTTTTTT. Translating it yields CASTLQGGREEKLFF.

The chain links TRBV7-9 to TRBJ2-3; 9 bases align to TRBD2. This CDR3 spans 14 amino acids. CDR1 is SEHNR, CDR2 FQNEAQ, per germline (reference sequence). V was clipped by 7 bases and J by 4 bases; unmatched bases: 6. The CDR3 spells CASMVGGGADTQYF. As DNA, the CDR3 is TGTGCCAGCATGGTTGGCGGGGGGGCAGATACGCAGTATTTT.

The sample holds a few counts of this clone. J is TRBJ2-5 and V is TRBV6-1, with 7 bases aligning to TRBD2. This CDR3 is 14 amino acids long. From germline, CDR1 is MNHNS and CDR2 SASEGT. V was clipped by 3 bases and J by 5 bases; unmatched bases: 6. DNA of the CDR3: TGTGCCAGCAGTGATGGGAACGGGGGGGAGACCCAGTACTTC. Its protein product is CASSDGNGGETQYF.

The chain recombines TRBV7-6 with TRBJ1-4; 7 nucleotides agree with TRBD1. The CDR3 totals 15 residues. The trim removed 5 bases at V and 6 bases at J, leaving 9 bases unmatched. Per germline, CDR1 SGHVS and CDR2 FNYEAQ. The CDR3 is CASSQQEGADEKLFF. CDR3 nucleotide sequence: TGTGCCAGCAGCCAGCAGGAGGGGGCGGATGAAAAACTGTTTTTT. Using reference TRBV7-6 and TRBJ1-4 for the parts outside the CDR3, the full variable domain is GAGVSQSPRYKVTKRGQDVALRCDPISGHVSLYWYRQALGQGPEFLTYFNYEAQQDKSGLPNDRFSAERPEGSISTLTIQRTEQRDSAMYRCASSQQEGADEKLFFGSGTQLSVL.

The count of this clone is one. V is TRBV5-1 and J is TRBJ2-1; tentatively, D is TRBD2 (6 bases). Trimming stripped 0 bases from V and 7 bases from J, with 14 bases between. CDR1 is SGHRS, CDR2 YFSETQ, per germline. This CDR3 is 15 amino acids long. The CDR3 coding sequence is TGCGCCAGCAGCTTGGATGGGAGGCCCGATAATGAGCAGTTCTTC. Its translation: CASSLDGRPDNEQFF.

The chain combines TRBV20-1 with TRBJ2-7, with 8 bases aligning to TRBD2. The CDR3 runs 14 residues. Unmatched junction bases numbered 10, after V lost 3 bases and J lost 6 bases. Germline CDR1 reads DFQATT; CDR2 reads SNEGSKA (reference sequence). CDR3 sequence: CSASVVGGASEQYF. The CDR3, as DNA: TGCAGTGCTAGTGTAGTCGGGGGGGCCTCCGAGCAGTACTTC.

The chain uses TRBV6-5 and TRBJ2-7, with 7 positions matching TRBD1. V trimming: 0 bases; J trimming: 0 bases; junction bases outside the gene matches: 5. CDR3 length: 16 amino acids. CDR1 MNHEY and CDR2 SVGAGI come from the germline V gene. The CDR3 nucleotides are TGTGCCAGCAGTTACTCTAAACAGGGGTCCTCCTACGAGCAGTACTTC. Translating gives CASSYSKQGSSYEQYF.

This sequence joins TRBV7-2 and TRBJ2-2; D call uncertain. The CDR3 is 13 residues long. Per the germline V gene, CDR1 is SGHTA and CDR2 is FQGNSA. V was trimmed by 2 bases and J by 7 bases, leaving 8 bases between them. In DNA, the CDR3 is TGTGCCAGCAGCTTAAATCTAGACGGGGAGCTGTTTTTT. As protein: CASSLNLDGELFF. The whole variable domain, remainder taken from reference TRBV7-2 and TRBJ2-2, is GAGVSQSPSNKVTEKGKDVELRCDPISGHTALYWYRQSLGQGLEFLIYFQGNSAPDKSGLPSDRFSAERTGGSVSTLTIQRTQQEDSAVYLCASSLNLDGELFFGEGSRLTVL.

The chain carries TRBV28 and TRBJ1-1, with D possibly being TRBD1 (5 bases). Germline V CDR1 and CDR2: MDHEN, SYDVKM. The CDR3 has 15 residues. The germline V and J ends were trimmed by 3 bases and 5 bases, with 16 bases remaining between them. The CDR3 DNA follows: TGTGCCAGCAGTTTGATATTTGGTCAGGGTACTGAAGCTTTCTTT. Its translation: CASSLIFGQGTEAFF.

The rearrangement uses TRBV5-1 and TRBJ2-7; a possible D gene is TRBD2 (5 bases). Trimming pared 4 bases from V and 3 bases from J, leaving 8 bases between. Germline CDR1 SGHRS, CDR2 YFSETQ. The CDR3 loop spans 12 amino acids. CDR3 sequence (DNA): TGCGCCAGCAGCCCGGGATACTACGAGCAGTACTTC. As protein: CASSPGYYEQYF. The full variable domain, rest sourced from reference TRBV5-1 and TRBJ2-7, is KAGVTQTPRYLIKTRGQQVTLSCSPISGHRSVSWYQQTPGQGLQFLFEYFSETQRNKGNFPGRFSGRQFSNSRSEMNVSTLELGDSALYLCASSPGYYEQYFGPGTRLTVT.

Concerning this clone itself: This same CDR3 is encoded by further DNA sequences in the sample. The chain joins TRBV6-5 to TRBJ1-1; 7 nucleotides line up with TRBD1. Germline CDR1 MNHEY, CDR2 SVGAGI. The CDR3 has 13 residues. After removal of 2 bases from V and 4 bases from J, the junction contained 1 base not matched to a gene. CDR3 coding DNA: TGTGCCAGCAGTTACAACAGGGGCACTGAAGCTTTCTTT. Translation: CASSYNRGTEAFF.

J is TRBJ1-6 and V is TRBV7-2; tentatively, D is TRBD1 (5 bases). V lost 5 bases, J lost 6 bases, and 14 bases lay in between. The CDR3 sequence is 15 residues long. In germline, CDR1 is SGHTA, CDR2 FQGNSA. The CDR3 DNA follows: TGTGCCAGCAGCCCTTGGACAACTTCTAATTCACCCCTCCACTTT. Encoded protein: CASSPWTTSNSPLHF.

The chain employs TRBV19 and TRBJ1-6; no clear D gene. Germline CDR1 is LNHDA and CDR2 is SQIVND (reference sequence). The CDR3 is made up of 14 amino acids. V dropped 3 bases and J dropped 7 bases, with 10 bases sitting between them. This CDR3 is CASSILAENSPLHF. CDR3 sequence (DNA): TGTGCCAGTAGTATTCTGGCGGAGAATTCACCCCTCCACTTT.

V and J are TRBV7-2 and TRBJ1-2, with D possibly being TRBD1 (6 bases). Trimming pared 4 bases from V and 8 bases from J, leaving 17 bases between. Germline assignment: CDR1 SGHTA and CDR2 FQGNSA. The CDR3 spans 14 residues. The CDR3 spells CASSSAGGPGGYTF. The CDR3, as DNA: TGTGCCAGCAGCTCCGCGGGGGGGCCGGGGGGCTACACCTTC.